The subject of this entry is one TCR beta chain. Antigen unknown. The template switching step added UMIs that contained a 6-nucleotide sample barcode. TCRdb reprocessed the 5' RACE reads, keeping one entry per CDR3 protein, no DNA. The sample has more than 300,000 distinct CDR3 sequences; the top ten hold roughly 5.2%. The sample originates from a study of monozygotic twins with inflammatory bowel disease. Whole-study results and caveats: Healthy twins showed more clonotype sharing with others than IBD patients, especially patients with disease activity.

The germline V gene encodes CDR1 MNHEY and CDR2 SVGAGI. The CDR3 contains 15 residues. Staff drew an approximately 2.6 ml blood sample from each donor. The chain recombines TRBV6-5 with TRBJ1-5; TCRdb's D gene call, TRBD1, goes unchecked for lack of DNA. Sequencing used blood. The source of this sequence is a human donor with ulcerative colitis or Crohn's disease, or a healthy co-twin of an affected twin (not recorded which). This chain's CDR3 is CASSYAGMGNQPQHF.